This T cell receptor (beta chain) was profiled in a study of Graves' ophthalmopathy and Graves' hyperthyroidism. RNA served as the template for amplifying TCR beta CDR3 regions. RT-PCR in the first round used HTBI primers; a second-round multiplex PCR followed. TCRdb reanalysed the multiplex PCR reads using MiXCR and keeps one entry per CDR3 protein. The table lists almost 750,000 distinct CDR3 sequences, approximately 40% of them singletons. This clonotype was detected only a few times. Looked up from germline, CDR1 is SGHAT and CDR2 is FQNNGV. V was pared by 4 bases and J by 12 bases, with 13 bases between. The CDR3 is made up of 11 amino acids. Researchers turned away patients with other autoimmune diseases, uncontrolled infections, pregnancy or lactation.

V gene TRBV11-2 combines with J gene TRBJ2-7; D remains unclear. This receptor was identified in an adult man with Graves' ophthalmopathy. Sequencing was performed on peripheral blood. In DNA form, the CDR3 reads TGTGCCAGCAGCTCCTTTGGAGTAGGGTACTTC. This translates into CASSSFGVGYF.